A selection of T cell receptor beta chains follows, all from one sample in a study of blood T cell repertoires in COVID-19. TCRdb's copy holds only in-frame clones and misses some; the assay was immunoSEQ multiplex PCR. The repertoire holds hundreds of thousands of clones, with 80% to 90% as singletons. Material for sequencing was PBMCs or T cells enriched from blood (not recorded which). These receptors were taken from a woman younger than 30 who had recovered from COVID-19. Each CDR3 is given without its conserved first and last residue. Clone sizes are given selectively: once, few, many, or a class where the clone is expanded.

clone size,V gene,CDR3 protein
.,TRBV5-1,ASSLGQAPDTQY
.,TRBV6-5,ASTPGLLSEQY
.,TRBV12-5,ASGLGLDSNTGELF
.,TRBV6-1,ASSEGWQGNEQF
.,TRBV7-9,ASSSQRGVSYEQY
.,TRBV5-1,ASSLGTGDNSPLH
.,TRBV27,ASSLAGTGGAYEQY
.,TRBV7-9,ASSLEQATGTF
once,TRBV7-2,ASSLLQGGNQPQH
once,TRBV18,ASSPPGGVNTEAF
.,TRBV4-2,ASSQTDRGAGELF
.,TRBV5-1,ASSLAQGNTEAF
.,TRBV27,ASSSTGFNQPQH
.,TRBV5-1,ASSVILGQSDTDTQY
.,TRBV7-9,ASSYRGSVDEQF
.,TRBV5-1,ASTSQGNTEAF
.,TRBV2,ASSEQGANTGELF
.,TRBV15,ATSRQGALEKLF
.,TRBV4-2,ASSQDLRGGNTIY
.,TRBV18,ASSRDRADTQY
.,TRBV5-1,ASSQIKTGSGFGWNEQF
.,TRBV5-1,ASIDLGTSGPNEQF
.,TRBV5-4,ASSSMGTGRAYEQY
.,TRBV5-4,ASSLRQGGNTEAF
once,TRBV2,ASSGGSESRYT
.,TRBV6-5,ASTSQGDLGGYT
.,TRBV6-4,ASSDLDRPPGGYT
few,TRBV10-3,AISDIGAGGETQY
.,TRBV19,ASSYRTGYVYGYT
.,TRBV3-1/TRBV3-2,ASSHSGQSNQPQH
.,TRBV5-1,ASSPSGGQPYEQY
once,TRBV29-1,SVEGSGDNEQF
.,TRBV4-2,ASSQDPRRESYNEQF
.,TRBV28,ASSLTVGRGGYT
.,TRBV2,ASLAGALYTQY
.,TRBV5-1,ASSSGEKLF
.,TRBV6-2/TRBV6-3,ASSPPGGYGYT
.,TRBV4-1,ASSQRFRAGQVNEQY